The 16 T cell receptor beta chains below all came from one sample that was sequenced in a study of cytomegalovirus exposure and HLA in healthy donors. A multiplex PCR was run with 60 Vbeta primers and 13 Jbeta primers. Clones were sequenced by immunoSEQ multiplex PCR, and TCRdb holds only the in-frame ones, with some missing. The repertoire consists of under 140,000 clones, with about 80% occurring once and the leading ten covering roughly an eighth. Material for sequencing was PBMCs. The receptors come from a man aged 25 to 45 in good health and CMV-seropositive.

The V call is TRBV30, the J call TRBJ2-4; D is perhaps TRBD2 (5 bases). This CDR3 has 13 residues. V was shortened by 5 bases and J by 3 bases, with 11 bases between the two germline ends. Germline V gene lookup returns CDR1 GTSNPN and CDR2 SVGIG (reference sequence). The CDR3 loop reads CAWGKRGKNIQYF. As DNA, the CDR3 is TGTGCCTGGGGTAAACGGGGCAAAAACATTCAGTACTTC.

This rearrangement joins TRBV6-6 to TRBJ2-2, with unresolved D. The V and J ends lost 5 bases and 4 bases respectively, with 11 bases between them. In germline, CDR1 is MNHNY, CDR2 SVGAGI (reference sequence). The CDR3 sequence is 14 residues long. CDR3 in amino acids: CASSLELSTGELFF. The CDR3 nucleotides are TGTGCCAGCAGTCTCGAATTGAGCACCGGGGAGCTGTTTTTT.

This chain connects TRBV7-2 to TRBJ2-7; TRBD2 aligns across 13 bases. The germline V gene has CDR1 SGHTA and CDR2 FQGNSA. The CDR3 length is 18 residues. V was pared by 1 base and J by 0 bases, with 6 bases of the junction left unmatched. The CDR3 region is CASSLGIGTSGVSYEQYF. CDR3 nucleotide sequence: TGTGCCAGCAGCTTAGGAATTGGGACTAGCGGGGTCTCCTACGAGCAGTACTTC.

The rearrangement links TRBV28 to TRBJ2-3; 7 nucleotides agree with TRBD2. The CDR3 is made up of 18 amino acids. J was trimmed by 3 bases and V by 2 bases; bases with no gene match: 14. In germline, CDR1 is MDHEN, CDR2 SYDVKM. The CDR3 loop reads CASSLRGGAGSGTDTQYF. CDR3 nucleotides: TGTGCCAGCAGTTTACGGGGCGGAGCGGGGAGTGGAACAGATACGCAGTATTTT.

With regard to this clone: This specimen includes other DNA sequences encoding the same CDR3. The chain links TRBV5-1 to TRBJ1-1, with D maybe TRBD1 (6 bases). The V end lost 0 bases, the J end lost 4 bases, and 10 bases lay between the germline ends. From germline, CDR1 is SGHRS and CDR2 YFSETQ. The CDR3 spans 14 residues. The DNA of the CDR3 is TGCGCCAGCAGCTTGGGAGGGGGGGGCACTGAAGCTTTCTTT. Translation gives CASSLGGGGTEAFF.

The sample holds a few counts of this clone. This chain links TRBV7-2 with TRBJ2-1; the match to TRBD2 covers 11 bases. The CDR3 runs 15 residues. The germline CDR1 and CDR2 sequences are SGHTA and FQGNSA. The junction had 6 bases not matched to a gene; V was cut back by 4 bases and J by 7 bases. This CDR3 reads CASSSSGGPGNEQFF. Written as DNA, the CDR3 is TGTGCCAGCAGCTCTAGCGGGGGGCCGGGGAATGAGCAGTTCTTC.

CDR3 residues: CSVEAPGGHEQYF. The CDR3 bases are TGCAGCGTTGAGGCCCCGGGAGGCCACGAGCAGTACTTC. The V call is TRBV29-1, the J call TRBJ2-7; TRBD2 aligns across 7 bases. V lost 3 bases and J lost 5; bases outside the gene matches: 7. Germline CDR1 and CDR2: SQVTM and ANQGSEA. The CDR3 sequence is 13 residues long.

This chain links TRBV13 with TRBJ1-6; D not certain. Trimming took 5 bases from V and 5 from J, leaving 7 bases between them. CDR1 and CDR2 (germline): PRHDT, FYEKMQ (reference sequence). The CDR3 runs to 13 residues. CDR3 nucleotides: TGTGCCAGCAGCCTCCCCCATAATTCACCCCTCCACTTT. This codes for CASSLPHNSPLHF. Using reference TRBV13 and TRBJ1-6 for the parts outside the CDR3, the full variable domain is AAGVIQSPRHLIKEKRETATLKCYPIPRHDTVYWYQQGPGQDPQFLISFYEKMQSDKGSIPDRFSAQQFSDYHSELNMSSLELGDSALYFCASSLPHNSPLHFGNGTRLTVT.

This clone has only a few counts. V is TRBV2 and J is TRBJ2-3; TRBD2 matches 10 bases. This CDR3 is built from 15 residues. The germline gives CDR1 SNHLY, CDR2 FYNNEI. V was clipped by 4 bases and J by 9 bases; unmatched bases: 10. The DNA for the CDR3 is TGTGCCAGCAGTGGGGGGCCTAGCGGGGGTGAAACGCAGTATTTT. It translates to CASSGGPSGGETQYF.

The V and J genes are TRBV7-6 and TRBJ2-7, with TRBD1 as a possible D gene (6 bases). This CDR3 spans 17 amino acids. CDR1 is SGHVS and CDR2 is FNYEAQ in the germline V gene. V was pared by 0 bases and J by 6 bases, with 21 bases between. CDR3 nucleotides: TGTGCCAGCAGCTTAGCGCCTCAGGGGAACCCCTCAGGCGAGCAGTACTTC. This encodes CASSLAPQGNPSGEQYF.

This rearrangement joins TRBV5-1 to TRBJ1-2; D unresolved. The CDR3 loop spans 15 amino acids. V lost 1 base to trimming and J lost 7 bases, with 17 bases between them. CDR1 is SGHRS, CDR2 YFSETQ, per germline. The CDR3 loop reads CASSLQPGMASGYTF. CDR3 DNA: TGCGCCAGCAGCTTGCAACCGGGGATGGCGAGTGGCTACACCTTC.

The rearrangement links TRBV5-6 to TRBJ2-5; tentatively, D is TRBD1 (6 bases). The DNA matches TRBJ2-7 better at its end, which makes the J call doubtful. The CDR3 sequence is 15 residues long. Germline loops: CDR1 SGHDT, CDR2 YYEEEE. The CDR3 DNA sequence: TGTGCCAGCAGCGCACAGGGTTTTGGGTTCTACGAGCAGTACTTC. The encoded protein is CASSAQGFGFYEQYF.

The genes are TRBV7-3 and TRBJ1-2, with D perhaps TRBD1 (5 bases). This CDR3 contains 13 residues. Trimming stripped 3 bases from V and 2 bases from J, with 7 bases between. Germline CDR1 SGHTA, CDR2 FQGTGA. The CDR3 DNA is TGTGCCAGCAGCTTCGGGGGGAACTATGGCTACACCTTC. It encodes CASSFGGNYGYTF. Complete variable domain (other parts from reference TRBV7-3 and TRBJ1-2): GAGVSQTPSNKVTEKGKYVELRCDPISGHTALYWYRQSLGQGPEFLIYFQGTGAADDSGLPNDRFFAVRPEGSVSTLKIQRTERGDSAVYLCASSFGGNYGYTFGSGTRLTVV.

This chain links TRBV27 with TRBJ1-1; D is unclear. Germline lookup yields CDR1 MNHEY and CDR2 SMNVEV (reference sequence). The CDR3 consists of 14 residues. V gave up 6 bases and J gave up 1 base, with 12 bases separating them. The CDR3 DNA is TGTGCCAGCAGCCGCAGAGGGAAGAACACTGAAGCTTTCTTT. Amino acids: CASSRRGKNTEAFF.

The rearrangement links TRBV4-1 to TRBJ1-4; D might be TRBD1 (6 bases). Germline CDR1 is MGHRA and CDR2 is YSYEKL. V lost 0 bases to trimming and J lost 7 bases, with 15 bases between them. This CDR3 region has 16 residues. The CDR3, as DNA: TGCGCCAGCAGCCAAGATATAGGCCAGGGGAGTGAAAAACTGTTTTTT. It is translated as CASSQDIGQGSEKLFF.

V gene TRBV7-2 combines with J gene TRBJ2-7, with D possibly matching TRBD1 (6 bases). Matching the DNA end better, TRBJ2-5 makes the J call doubtful. Germline CDR1 and CDR2: SGHTA and FQGNSA. The CDR3 is 14 amino acids. The CDR3 loop reads CASSQFGGRETQYF. Here the CDR3 DNA reads TGTGCCAGCAGCCAATTTGGGGGCAGAGAGACCCAGTACTTC.